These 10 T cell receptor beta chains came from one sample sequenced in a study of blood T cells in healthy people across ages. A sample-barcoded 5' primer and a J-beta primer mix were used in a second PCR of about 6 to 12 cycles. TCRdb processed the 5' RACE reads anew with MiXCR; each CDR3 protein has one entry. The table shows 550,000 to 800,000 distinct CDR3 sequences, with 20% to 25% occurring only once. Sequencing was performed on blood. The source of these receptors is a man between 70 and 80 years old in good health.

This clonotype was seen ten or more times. CDR3 loop: CASHGGYEQYF. The CDR3, as DNA: TGTGCCTCCCACGGGGGGTACGAGCAGTACTTC. V gene TRBV28 combines with J gene TRBJ2-7; 7 bases match TRBD2. The CDR3 is 11 amino acids. V was clipped by 11 bases and J by 4 bases; unmatched bases: 5. The germline gives CDR1 MDHEN, CDR2 SYDVKM.

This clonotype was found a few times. CDR3 coding DNA: TGTGCCAGCAGCCGGGGACGTGCCGGAAATGAAAAACTGTTTTTT. It yields the protein CASSRGRAGNEKLFF. This rearrangement joins TRBV28 to TRBJ1-4; possibly TRBD1 for D (5 bases). Germline V gene sequence: CDR1 MDHEN, CDR2 SYDVKM. Trimming stripped 6 bases from V and 5 bases from J, with 16 bases between. The CDR3 extends over 15 amino acids.

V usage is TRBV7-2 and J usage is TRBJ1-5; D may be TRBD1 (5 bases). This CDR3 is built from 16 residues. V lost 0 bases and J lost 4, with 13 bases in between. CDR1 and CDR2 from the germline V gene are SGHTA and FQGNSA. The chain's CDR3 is CASSLASQGPNQPQHF. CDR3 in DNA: TGTGCCAGCAGCTTAGCGTCCCAGGGACCTAATCAGCCCCAGCATTTT.

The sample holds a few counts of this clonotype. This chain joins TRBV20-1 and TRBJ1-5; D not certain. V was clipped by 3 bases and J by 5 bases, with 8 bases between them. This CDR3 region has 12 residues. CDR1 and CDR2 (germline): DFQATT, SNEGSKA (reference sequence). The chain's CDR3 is CSASREHQPQHF. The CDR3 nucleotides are TGCAGTGCTAGCCGGGAGCATCAGCCCCAGCATTTT.

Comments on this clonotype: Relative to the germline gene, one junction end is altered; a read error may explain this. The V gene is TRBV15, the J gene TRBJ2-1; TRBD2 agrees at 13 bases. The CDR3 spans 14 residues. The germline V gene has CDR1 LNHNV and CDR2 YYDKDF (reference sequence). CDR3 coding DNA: TGTGCCACCGAGACTAGCGGGAGGTTAAATGGGCAGTTCTTC. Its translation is CATETSGRLNGQFF.

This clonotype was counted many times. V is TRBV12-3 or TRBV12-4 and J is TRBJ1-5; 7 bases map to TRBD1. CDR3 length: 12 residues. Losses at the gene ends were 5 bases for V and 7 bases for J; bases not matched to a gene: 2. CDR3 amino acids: CASSVQGQPQHF. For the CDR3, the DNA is TGTGCCAGCAGTGTACAGGGGCAGCCCCAGCATTTT.

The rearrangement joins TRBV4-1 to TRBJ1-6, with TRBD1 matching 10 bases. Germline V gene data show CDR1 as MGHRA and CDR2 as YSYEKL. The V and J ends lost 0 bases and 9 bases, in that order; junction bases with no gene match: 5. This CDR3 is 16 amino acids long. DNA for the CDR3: TGCGCCAGCAGCCAAGATTTGACAGGGGGCCTTTCACCCCTCCACTTT. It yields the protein CASSQDLTGGLSPLHF.

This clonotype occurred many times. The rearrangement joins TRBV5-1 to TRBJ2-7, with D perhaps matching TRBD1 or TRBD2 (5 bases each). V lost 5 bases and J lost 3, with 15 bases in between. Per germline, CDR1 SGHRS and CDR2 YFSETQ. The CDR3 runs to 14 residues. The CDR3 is CASSRGTSGYEQYF. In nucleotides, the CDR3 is TGCGCCAGCAGTCGTGGGACCTCCGGCTACGAGCAGTACTTC.

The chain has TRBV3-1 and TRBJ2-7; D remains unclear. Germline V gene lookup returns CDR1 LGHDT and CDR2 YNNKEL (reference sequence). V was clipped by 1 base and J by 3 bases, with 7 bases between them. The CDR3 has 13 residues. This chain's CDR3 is CASSQVGVYEQYF. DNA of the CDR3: TGTGCCAGCAGCCAAGTCGGAGTCTACGAGCAGTACTTC.

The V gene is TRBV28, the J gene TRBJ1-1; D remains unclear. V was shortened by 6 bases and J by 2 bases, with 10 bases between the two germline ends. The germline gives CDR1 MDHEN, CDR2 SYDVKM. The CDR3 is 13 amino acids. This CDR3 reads CASRDYRNTEAFF. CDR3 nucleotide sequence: TGTGCCAGCAGGGACTATAGAAACACTGAAGCTTTCTTT. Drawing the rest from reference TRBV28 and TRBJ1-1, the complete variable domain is DVKVTQSSRYLVKRTGEKVFLECVQDMDHENMFWYRQDPGLGLRLIYFSYDVKMKEKGDIPEGYSVSREKKERFSLILESASTNQTSMYLCASRDYRNTEAFFGQGTRLTVV.